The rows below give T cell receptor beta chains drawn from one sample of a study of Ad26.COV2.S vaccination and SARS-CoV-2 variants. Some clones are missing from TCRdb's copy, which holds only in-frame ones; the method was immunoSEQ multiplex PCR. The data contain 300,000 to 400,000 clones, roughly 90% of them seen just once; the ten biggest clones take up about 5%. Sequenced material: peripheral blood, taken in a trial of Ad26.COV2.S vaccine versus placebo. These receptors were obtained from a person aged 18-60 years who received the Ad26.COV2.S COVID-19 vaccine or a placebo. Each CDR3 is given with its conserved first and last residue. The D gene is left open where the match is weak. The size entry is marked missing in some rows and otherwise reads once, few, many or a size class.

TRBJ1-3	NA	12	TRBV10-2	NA	CATRQAGNTIYF
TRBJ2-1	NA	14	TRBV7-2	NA	CASSLAQVGNEQFF
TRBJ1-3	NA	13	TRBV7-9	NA	CASSGSFGNTIYF
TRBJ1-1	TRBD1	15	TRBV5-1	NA	CASSPRTGQRTEAFF
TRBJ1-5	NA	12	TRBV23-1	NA	CASSQENQPQHF
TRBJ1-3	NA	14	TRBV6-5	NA	CASSYGIGGNTIYF
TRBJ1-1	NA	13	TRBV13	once	CASSLQGNTEAFF
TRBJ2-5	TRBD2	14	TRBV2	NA	CASGQRGPRETQYF
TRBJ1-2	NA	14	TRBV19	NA	CASNEGRSNYGYTF
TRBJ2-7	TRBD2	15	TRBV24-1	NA	CATSDSSGDPYEQYF
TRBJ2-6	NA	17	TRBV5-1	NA	CASSLAVGDSGANVLTF
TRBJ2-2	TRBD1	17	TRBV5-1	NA	CASSFKTGQANTGELFF
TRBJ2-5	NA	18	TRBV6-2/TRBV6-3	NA	CASSLQRQVGIGRETQYF
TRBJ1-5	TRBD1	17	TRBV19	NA	CASTLGPGTGRNQPQHF
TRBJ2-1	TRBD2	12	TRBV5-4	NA	CASSLAGGLQFF
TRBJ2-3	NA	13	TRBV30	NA	CAWTTGFTDTQYF
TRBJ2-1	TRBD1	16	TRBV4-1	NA	CASSQDLGTERNEQFF
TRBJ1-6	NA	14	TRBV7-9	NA	CASSPGDYNSPLHF
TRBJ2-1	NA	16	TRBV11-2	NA	CASSSRTGSSYNEQFF
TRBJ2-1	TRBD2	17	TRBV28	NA	CASSLGGLAGQYNEQFF
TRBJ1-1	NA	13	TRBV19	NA	CASSTQVNTEAFF
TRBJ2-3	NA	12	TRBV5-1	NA	CASSLPSDTQYF